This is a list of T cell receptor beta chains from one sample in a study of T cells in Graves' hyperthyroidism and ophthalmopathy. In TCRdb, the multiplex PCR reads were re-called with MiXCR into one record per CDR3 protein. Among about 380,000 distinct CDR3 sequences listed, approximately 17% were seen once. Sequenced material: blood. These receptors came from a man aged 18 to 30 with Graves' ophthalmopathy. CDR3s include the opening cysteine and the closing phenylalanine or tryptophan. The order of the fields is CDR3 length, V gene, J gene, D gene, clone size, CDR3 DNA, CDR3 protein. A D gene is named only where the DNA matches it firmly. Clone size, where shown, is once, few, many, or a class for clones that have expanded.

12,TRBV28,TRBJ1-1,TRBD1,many,TGTGCCAGCAGCCATGGACAGGCAGAAGCTTTCTTT,CASSHGQAEAFF
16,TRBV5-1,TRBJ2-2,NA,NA,TGCGCCAGCAGCTTGTGGGCCTCCACGAACACCGGGGAGCTGTTTTTT,CASSLWASTNTGELFF
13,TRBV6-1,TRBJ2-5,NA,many,TGTGCCAGCAGTGAAGGGCGTATGAAGACCCAGTACTTC,CASSEGRMKTQYF
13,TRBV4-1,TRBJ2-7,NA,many,TGCGCCAGCAGCCAAGGGCAGGGGGGCGAGCAGTACTTC,CASSQGQGGEQYF
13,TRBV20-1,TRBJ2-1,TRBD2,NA,TGCAGTGCTAGCCAGGGACTAGGAAATGAGCAGTTCTTC,CSASQGLGNEQFF
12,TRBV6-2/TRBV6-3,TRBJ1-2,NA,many,TGTGCCAGCAGTCGAGAAGGGCGTGGCTACACCTTC,CASSREGRGYTF
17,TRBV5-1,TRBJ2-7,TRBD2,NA,TGCGCCAGCAGCTTGGCCAGCGGGGGGCCTTTCTCCTACGAGCAGTACTTC,CASSLASGGPFSYEQYF
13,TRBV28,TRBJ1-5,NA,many,TGTGCCAGCGTGACTCGGCTGGTTCAGCCCCAGCATTTT,CASVTRLVQPQHF
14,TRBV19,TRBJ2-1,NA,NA,TGTGCCACCAACCGGGACTCGTCCTACAATGAGCAGTTCTTC,CATNRDSSYNEQFF
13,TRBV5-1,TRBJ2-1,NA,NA,TGCGCCAGCAGTGACCAGAGATACAATGAGCAGTTCTTC,CASSDQRYNEQFF
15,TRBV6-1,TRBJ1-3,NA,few,TGTGCCAGCAGTGGCCACAGGGCATCTGGAAACACCATATATTTT,CASSGHRASGNTIYF
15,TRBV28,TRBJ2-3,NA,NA,TGTGCCAGCGCGCCCCGGGCGGGGAGCACAGATACGCAGTATTTT,CASAPRAGSTDTQYF
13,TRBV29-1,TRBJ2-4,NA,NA,TGCAGCGCCGTTGGGGAAAGCAAAAACATTCAGTACTTC,CSAVGESKNIQYF